The sample holds a few counts of the clone carrying this T cell receptor beta chain. No antigen is known for it. The record originates from a study of CD8 T cells in ankylosing spondylitis. This CDR3 is 15 amino acids long. The V and J ends lost 7 bases and 4 bases respectively, with 19 bases between them. From germline, CDR1 is MNHEY and CDR2 SVGEGT. Findings and limits, study-wide: CD8+ by phenotype, disease-linked clones were relatively rare in peripheral blood. Apparently characteristic of ankylosing spondylitis blood was a TCR beta motif (roughly eight highly homologous variants).

TCRdb reprocessed the 5' RACE reads with MiXCR, giving one entry per CDR3 protein. Here the sample spans about 540,000 distinct CDR3 sequences, approximately 12% being singletons. The chain recombines TRBV6-2 or TRBV6-3 with TRBJ1-2; D is ambiguous. The sequence was collected from a male donor with ankylosing spondylitis. Input material: blood, either unsorted or a sorted T cell fraction (not recorded which). The CDR3 nucleotides are TGTGCCAGCAACCCTGTCGTAGGGCATCCCTATGGCTACACCTTC. Translated: CASNPVVGHPYGYTF.